This T cell receptor (beta chain) is from a study of control samples from healthy donors and cancer patients. There are 14 residues in the CDR3. Germline loops: CDR1 SGHAT, CDR2 FQNNGV. Trimming shortened V by 4 bases and J by 7 bases, and 14 bases separated the two germline ends. Here immunoSEQ multiplex PCR was the method, and the copy in TCRdb shows in-frame clones only, minus some. Among about 180,000 clones listed, 90% were seen once. This clone was seen more than once but under ten times. This chain connects TRBV11-2 to TRBJ2-1; D is undetermined. The sample was blood. The source of this sequence is a woman aged 50 to 60 in good health. CDR3 region: CASSSGQLGNEQFF. CDR3 DNA: TGTGCCAGCAGCTCCGGGCAGCTAGGGAATGAGCAGTTCTTC.